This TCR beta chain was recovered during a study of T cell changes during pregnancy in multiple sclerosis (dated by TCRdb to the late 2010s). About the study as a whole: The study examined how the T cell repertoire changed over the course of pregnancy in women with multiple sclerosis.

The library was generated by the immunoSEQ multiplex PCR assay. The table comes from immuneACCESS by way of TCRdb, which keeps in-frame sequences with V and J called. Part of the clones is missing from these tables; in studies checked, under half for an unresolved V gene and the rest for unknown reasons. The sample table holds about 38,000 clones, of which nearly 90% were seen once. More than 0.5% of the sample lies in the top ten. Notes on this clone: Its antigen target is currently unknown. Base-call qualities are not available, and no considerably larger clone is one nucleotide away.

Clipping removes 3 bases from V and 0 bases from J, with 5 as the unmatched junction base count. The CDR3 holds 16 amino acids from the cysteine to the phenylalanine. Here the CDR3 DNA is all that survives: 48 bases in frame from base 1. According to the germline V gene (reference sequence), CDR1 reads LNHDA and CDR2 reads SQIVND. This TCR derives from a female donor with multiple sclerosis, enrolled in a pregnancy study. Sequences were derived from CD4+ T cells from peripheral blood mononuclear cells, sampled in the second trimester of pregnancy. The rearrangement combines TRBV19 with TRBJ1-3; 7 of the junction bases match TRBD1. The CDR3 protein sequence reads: CASSMEGTVSGNTIYF. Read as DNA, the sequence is TGTGCCAGTAGTATGGAAGGGACAGTCTCTGGAAACACCATATATTTT.